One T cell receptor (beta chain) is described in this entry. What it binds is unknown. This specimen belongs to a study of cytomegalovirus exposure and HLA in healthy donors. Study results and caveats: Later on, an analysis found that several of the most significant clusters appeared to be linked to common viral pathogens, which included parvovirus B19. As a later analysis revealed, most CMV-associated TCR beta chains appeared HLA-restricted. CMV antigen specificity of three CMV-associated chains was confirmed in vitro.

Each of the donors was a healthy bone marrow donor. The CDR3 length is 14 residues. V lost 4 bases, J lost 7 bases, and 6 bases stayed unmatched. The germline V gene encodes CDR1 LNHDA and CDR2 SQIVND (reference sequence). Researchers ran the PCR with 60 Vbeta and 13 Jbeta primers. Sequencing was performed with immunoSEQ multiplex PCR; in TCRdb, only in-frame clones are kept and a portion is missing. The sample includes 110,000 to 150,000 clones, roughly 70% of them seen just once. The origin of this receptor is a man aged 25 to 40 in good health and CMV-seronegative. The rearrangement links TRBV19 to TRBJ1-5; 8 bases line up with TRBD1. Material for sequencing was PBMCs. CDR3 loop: CASSTGTGVQPQHF. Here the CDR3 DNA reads TGTGCCAGTAGTACCGGGACAGGAGTCCAGCCCCAGCATTTT.